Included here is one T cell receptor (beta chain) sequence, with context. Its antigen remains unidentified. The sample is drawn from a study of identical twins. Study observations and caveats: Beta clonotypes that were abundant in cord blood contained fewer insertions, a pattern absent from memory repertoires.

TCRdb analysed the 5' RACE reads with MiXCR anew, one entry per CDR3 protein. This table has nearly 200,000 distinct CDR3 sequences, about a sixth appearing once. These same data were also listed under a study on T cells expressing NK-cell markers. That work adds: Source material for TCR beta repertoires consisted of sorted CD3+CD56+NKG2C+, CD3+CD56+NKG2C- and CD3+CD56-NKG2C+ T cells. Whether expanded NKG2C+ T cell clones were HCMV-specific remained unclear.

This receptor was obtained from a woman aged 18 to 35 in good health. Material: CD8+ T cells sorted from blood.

The CDR3 bases are TGTGCCCCTTACTTAGGGGAAGGGGCCCGGGAGACCCAGTACTTC. Its translation: CAPYLGEGARETQYF. The J gene is TRBJ2-5, the V gene TRBV12-3 or TRBV12-4, with D possibly matching TRBD1 (5 bases). The CDR3 is made up of 15 amino acids. The V end lost 11 bases, the J end lost 5 bases, and 24 bases lay between the germline ends.